The source of this T cell receptor beta chain is a study of shared clonotypes between healthy human individuals. Study-wide results and caveats: Genetic and exposure-history diversity was limited by the small donor number.

The V gene lost 11 bases and the J gene lost 5 bases, with 22 bases spanning the gap. Germline CDR1 LNHNV, CDR2 YYDKDF (reference sequence). The CDR3 has 15 amino acids. Recent vaccinations or acute infections were absent in the healthy HIV-negative adult donors. On this clone itself: What it binds is not known.

Profiling relied on immunoSEQ multiplex PCR, and the TCRdb table lists in-frame clones only, not all of them. Here the sample spans approximately 620,000 clones, more than 95% being singletons. This receptor was taken from a woman under 40 in good health. Specimen: naive CD4+ T cells sorted from blood. The subset was: CD45RA+ positively selected. This chain connects TRBV15 to TRBJ1-5; D is possibly TRBD1 (5 bases). The DNA of the CDR3 is TGTGCCTCGTCTCGCGGGCAGGGCGGGTATCAGCCCCAGCATTTT. Encoded protein: CASSRGQGGYQPQHF.